A single sample gave rise to the 25 T cell receptor beta chains below, sequenced in a study of identical twins (dated by TCRdb to about 2016). The protocol used for the library was 5' RACE. The listed sequencing device is Illumina HiSeq 2000. Clones were called with MiXCR by TCRdb after fastp trimmed the public reads at Q25, and only in-frame beta chains were retained. When rows share a CDR3 protein, they turn into one entry using the most common DNA and genes. The sample data list 1.5 million to 2 million distinct CDR3 sequences, and roughly a third of these were observed just once. The leading ten clones occupy less than 0.35% of the sample. Sequences were obtained from cord blood. Receptor source: a newborn girl in good health.

This clonotype came up a few times. This chain joins TRBV12-3 or TRBV12-4 and TRBJ2-2, with D unclear. Trimming left V 6 bases short and J 5 bases short, with 13 bases between. The CDR3 consists of 14 residues. In nucleotides, the CDR3 is TGTGCCAGCAGCCCCTTCTACTCGACCGGGGAGCTGTTTTTT. Residues: CASSPFYSTGELFF.

CDR3 loop: CASSVTRLSTDTQYF. CDR3 in DNA: TGTGCCAGCAGCGTGACTAGGCTAAGCACAGATACGCAGTATTTT. The chain joins TRBV7-2 to TRBJ2-3; D is perhaps TRBD2 (6 bases). V gave up 5 bases and J gave up 0 bases, with 12 bases separating them. Germline CDR1 reads SGHTA; CDR2 reads FQGNSA. The CDR3 consists of 15 residues.

This clonotype was picked up a small number of times. V and J are TRBV4-2 and TRBJ2-3; 11 nucleotides match TRBD2. The length of the CDR3 is 17 residues. The germline V gene encodes CDR1 LGHNA and CDR2 YNFKEQ. Trimming took 1 base from V and 2 from J; bases not matched to a gene: 5. This CDR3 reads CASSQGLAGILTDTQYF. CDR3 nucleotide sequence: TGTGCCAGCAGCCAAGGACTAGCGGGAATACTCACAGATACGCAGTATTTT.

This clonotype has just a few counts. The chain couples TRBV20-1 to TRBJ1-2, with 11 bases that match TRBD1. CDR3 length: 16 residues. V lost 5 bases, J lost 1 base, and 9 bases stayed unmatched. Per the germline V gene, CDR1 is DFQATT and CDR2 is SNEGSKA (reference sequence). The CDR3 reads CSAASGTGGFNYGYTF. The CDR3 DNA follows: TGCAGTGCTGCCTCCGGGACAGGGGGTTTTAACTATGGCTACACCTTC.

This clonotype is a singleton in its sample. V usage is TRBV12-3 or TRBV12-4 and J usage is TRBJ1-5; 8 bases align to TRBD1. V trimming: 0 bases; J trimming: 9 bases; junction bases outside the gene matches: 16. CDR3 length equals 18 residues. The CDR3 nucleotides are TGTGCCAGCAGTTTAGCGACTGGGCGACAGGGGCTCCCTATGCCCCAGCATTTT. Translation gives CASSLATGRQGLPMPQHF.

This chain joins TRBV18 and TRBJ1-4; D not certain. The CDR3 length is 12 residues. With 3 bases removed from V and 7 bases from J, the gap between germline ends came to 6 bases. Germline CDR1 KGHSH, CDR2 LQKENI. CDR3 residues: CASSPATEKLFF. The CDR3 region has the DNA TGTGCCAGCTCACCTGCGACTGAAAAACTGTTTTTT.

This clonotype has a handful of counts. The CDR3 bases are TGTGCCAGCAGCACACTAGCGGGGGGGGAAGAGACCCAGTACTTC. Translated: CASSTLAGGEETQYF. The chain carries TRBV11-2 and TRBJ2-4; 13 bases agree with TRBD2. The J call is uncertain, as TRBJ2-5 better fits the DNA end. Germline assignment: CDR1 SGHAT and CDR2 FQNNGV. This CDR3 region has 15 residues.

The chain combines TRBV27 with TRBJ2-4, with D uncertain. The assigned J gene may be wrong: the sequence end matches TRBJ2-7 better. CDR1 MNHEY and CDR2 SMNVEV come from the germline V gene (reference sequence). The CDR3 loop spans 15 amino acids. The CDR3 bases are TGTGCCAGCAGTGAGATTGGAATTGGAACATACGAGCAGTACTTC. Protein sequence: CASSEIGIGTYEQYF.

This clonotype was picked up a small number of times. The CDR3 sequence: CASSANPGHQPQHF. The CDR3 DNA reads as TGTGCCAGCAGTGCAAACCCAGGGCATCAGCCCCAGCATTTT. J is TRBJ1-5 and V is TRBV27, with D possibly matching TRBD1 (5 bases). The V and J ends lost 5 bases and 5 bases respectively, with 13 bases between them. This CDR3 has 14 amino acids. CDR1 is MNHEY, CDR2 SMNVEV, per germline (reference sequence).

DNA of the CDR3: TGTGCCTGCCGGACAGGGGAACTACTCTATGGCTACACCTTC. The encoded protein is CACRTGELLYGYTF. The chain couples TRBV30 to TRBJ1-2, with 9 bases matching TRBD1. V dropped 6 bases and J dropped 4; count of bases not matched to a gene: 9. CDR1 GTSNPN and CDR2 SVGIG come from the germline V gene (reference sequence). This CDR3 comprises 14 residues.

This rearrangement joins TRBV3-1 to TRBJ2-3; D remains ambiguous. Looked up from germline, CDR1 is LGHDT and CDR2 is YNNKEL (reference sequence). The CDR3 runs to 14 residues. The V gene lost 1 base and the J gene lost 3 bases, with 8 bases spanning the gap. CDR3 protein: CASSQGGITDTQYF. The CDR3 nucleotides are TGTGCCAGCAGCCAAGGGGGAATTACAGATACGCAGTATTTT.

V usage is TRBV28 and J usage is TRBJ1-6; D remains ambiguous. CDR3 length equals 15 residues. Germline CDR1 reads MDHEN; CDR2 reads SYDVKM. The V end lost 6 bases, the J end lost 7 bases, and 16 bases lay between the germline ends. The CDR3 here is CASSSIMGWNSPLHF. CDR3 coding DNA: TGTGCCAGCAGCTCAATTATGGGGTGGAATTCACCCCTCCACTTT.

The rearrangement links TRBV7-9 to TRBJ1-6; D is ambiguous. V was clipped by 4 bases and J by 10 bases, with 11 bases between them. This CDR3 contains 13 residues. Germline V gene sequence: CDR1 SEHNR, CDR2 FQNEAQ (reference sequence). The CDR3 loop is CASSSSPRSPLHF. The CDR3 DNA sequence: TGTGCCAGCAGCTCATCACCGAGGTCACCCCTCCACTTT.

The table lists this clonotype with a few counts. In DNA form, the CDR3 reads TGTGCCAGCAGCTCCCGGGAGGACTCCTACAATGAGCAGTTCTTC. Its protein product is CASSSREDSYNEQFF. V is TRBV13 and J is TRBJ2-1; 7 bases fit TRBD2. J was trimmed by 0 bases and V by 4 bases; bases with no gene match: 3. Looked up from germline, CDR1 is PRHDT and CDR2 is FYEKMQ (reference sequence). This CDR3 contains 15 residues.

This chain joins TRBV29-1 and TRBJ2-1; D ambiguous. This CDR3 is built from 10 residues. Germline-derived CDR1 and CDR2 are SQVTM and ANQGSEA. V was clipped by 8 bases and J by 5 bases, with 7 bases between them. CDR3 residues: CSLRDNEQFF. The CDR3 DNA follows: TGCAGCTTACGGGACAATGAGCAGTTCTTC.

This clonotype turned up a few times. In nucleotides, the CDR3 is TGCAGTGCTAGAGTAGGGTCGGAGCAGCCCCAGCATTTT. It codes for CSARVGSEQPQHF. This rearrangement joins TRBV20-1 to TRBJ1-5; D is uncertain. Trimming cost V 1 base and J 7 bases, with 11 bases left between them. CDR1 is DFQATT and CDR2 is SNEGSKA in the germline V gene (reference sequence). The CDR3 length is 13 residues.

As for this clonotype: This sequence may be a read error, since a much larger clone differs from it by one base. The rearrangement joins TRBV12-3 or TRBV12-4 to TRBJ2-7; 10 nucleotides line up with TRBD1. There are 13 residues in the CDR3. With V trimmed by 7 bases and J by 3 bases, 3 bases remained unmatched. In DNA, the CDR3 is TGTGCCAGCAAATGGACAGGGGGCTACGAGCAGTACTTC. Translated, it gives CASKWTGGYEQYF.

The chain combines TRBV20-1 with TRBJ1-2; D gene uncertain. The germline V gene encodes CDR1 DFQATT and CDR2 SNEGSKA (reference sequence). The CDR3 spans 13 residues. Deletions cut 0 bases from V and 6 bases from J, with 11 bases between. The CDR3 coding sequence is TGCAGTGCTAGAGAGACCCCGCCAAATGGCTACACCTTC. This gives the protein CSARETPPNGYTF.

The chain combines TRBV11-2 with TRBJ2-1; 7 nucleotides match TRBD2. The CDR3 contains 18 residues. Germline V CDR1 and CDR2: SGHAT, FQNNGV. V shed 5 bases, J shed 0 bases, and the junction held 13 bases outside the gene matches. The chain's CDR3 is CASSGMGLSPNSYNEQFF. The CDR3, as DNA: TGTGCCAGCAGCGGCATGGGACTAAGCCCGAACTCCTACAATGAGCAGTTCTTC.

V is TRBV2 and J is TRBJ1-5; D remains ambiguous. The CDR3 extends over 14 amino acids. The germline V gene encodes CDR1 SNHLY and CDR2 FYNNEI. V dropped 4 bases and J dropped 3 bases, with 10 bases sitting between them. The CDR3 DNA is TGTGCCAGCAGTGTTGGCAGGAACAATCAGCCCCAGCATTTT. Protein: CASSVGRNNQPQHF.

A few counts support this clonotype. The J gene is TRBJ1-4, the V gene TRBV29-1; D gene ambiguous. The germline gives CDR1 SQVTM, CDR2 ANQGSEA. The CDR3 contains 12 residues. The ends were cut back, 6 bases at V and 8 bases at J, with 13 bases in the middle. The CDR3 coding sequence is TGCAGCGTGGCCGGACCGGGGGAAAAACTGTTTTTT. Its protein is CSVAGPGEKLFF.

This rearrangement joins TRBV4-1 to TRBJ1-6; weak D call: TRBD1 (5 bases). Trimming removed 1 base from V and 11 bases from J, with 18 bases in between. The CDR3 is 16 residues long. CDR1 is MGHRA, CDR2 YSYEKL, per germline. CDR3 region: CASSQVGGEKGPPLHF. The CDR3 DNA is TGCGCCAGCAGCCAAGTTGGGGGGGAAAAGGGGCCACCCCTCCACTTT.

The V and J genes are TRBV6-5 and TRBJ2-1, with TRBD2 matching over 14 bases. The V segment lost 6 bases and the J segment 8 bases; nucleotides outside the gene matches: 6. The germline V gene encodes CDR1 MNHEY and CDR2 SVGAGI. The length of the CDR3 is 15 residues. The CDR3 DNA reads as TGTGCCAGCAGCCTGACTAGCGGGAGGGCCTATGAGCAGTTCTTC. Residues: CASSLTSGRAYEQFF.

J is TRBJ2-5 and V is TRBV25-1, with 7 bases identical to TRBD2. Per germline, CDR1 MGHDK and CDR2 SYGVNS. The junction had 3 bases not matched to a gene; V was cut back by 2 bases and J by 3 bases. The CDR3 length is 14 residues. For the CDR3, the DNA is TGTGCCAGCAGTGAAGTGGGGAGGGAAGAGACCCAGTACTTC. Translation gives CASSEVGREETQYF.

Remarks on this clonotype: With a much larger clone just one base away, this may be a read error. This chain connects TRBV20-1 to TRBJ1-2; D perhaps matches TRBD1 (5 bases). V shed 7 bases and J shed 0 bases, with 9 bases lying between them. CDR1 is DFQATT, CDR2 SNEGSKA, per germline (reference sequence). The CDR3 loop spans 12 amino acids. The CDR3 loop reads CSVSRANYGYTF. CDR3 in DNA: TGCAGTGTTTCCAGGGCTAACTATGGCTACACCTTC.